These 28 T cell receptor beta chains originate from one sample sequenced in a study of vaccination effects on CD4 cells after COVID-19. No antigen has been assigned to these receptors. Produced via immunoSEQ multiplex PCR; TCRdb's table is partial and in-frame only. The profile shows about 24,000 clones, over 55% of them singletons. With the ViraFEST assay, the study expanded antigen-specific CD4+ T cells using viral peptide pools, then sequenced them. CD4+ T cells were isolated after around 10 days of culture. The vaccine recipients had no prior SARS-CoV-2 infection, with negative nucleocapsid antibodies. The specimen comprised CD4+ T cells from PBMCs cultured with HCoV-OC43 spike peptides, sampled before COVID-19 vaccination. The subset denotes: HCoV-OC43 spike overlapping peptide pool stimulation. The receptors were gathered from a human donor who received a COVID-19 vaccine.

V usage is TRBV30 and J usage is TRBJ2-3, with 10 bases matching TRBD2. The germline V gene has CDR1 GTSNPN and CDR2 SVGIG (reference sequence). The CDR3 length is 15 residues. Germline trimming cut 4 bases from V and 5 bases from J; bases unmatched to any gene: 9. CDR3 in DNA: TGTGCCTGGACCGTAGCGGGGGGTCGTCGAGATACGCAGTATTTT. It translates to CAWTVAGGRRDTQYF.

The chain carries TRBV7-9 and TRBJ2-2; D gene ambiguous. V dropped 5 bases and J dropped 7 bases, with 14 bases sitting between them. This CDR3 contains 14 residues. Germline-derived CDR1 and CDR2 are SEHNR and FQNEAQ (reference sequence). The CDR3: CASSPLGGSGELFF. For the CDR3, the DNA is TGTGCCAGCAGCCCTCTGGGCGGCAGCGGGGAGCTGTTTTTT.

This clone came up a few times. For the CDR3, the DNA is TGTGCCAGCAGCTCCGACACGGGACAGGGAGGCTATGGCTACACCTTC. This translates into CASSSDTGQGGYGYTF. This chain joins TRBV5-8 and TRBJ1-2; 9 bases map to TRBD1. V gave up 3 bases and J gave up 4 bases; unmatched junction bases: 10. Germline loops: CDR1 SGHTS, CDR2 YDEGEE. This CDR3 is 16 amino acids long.

This clone has a single count. This sequence joins TRBV6-5 and TRBJ1-1; the match to TRBD1 covers 10 bases. In germline, CDR1 is MNHEY, CDR2 SVGAGI. CDR3 length equals 15 residues. V lost 10 bases to trimming and J lost 4 bases; unmatched junction nucleotides: 12. The CDR3 nucleotides read TGTGCCACCAGGGACAGGGGTCGGGAGGGCACTGAAGCTTTCTTT. Amino acid sequence: CATRDRGREGTEAFF.

This clone has only a few counts. The CDR3 protein is CASSPRVLSYNEQFF. Here the CDR3 DNA reads TGTGCCAGCAGCCCGCGGGTCTTGTCCTACAATGAGCAGTTCTTC. The chain couples TRBV14 to TRBJ2-1; D is possibly TRBD2 (5 bases). V was trimmed by 4 bases and J by 1 base, leaving 11 bases between them. Germline V gives CDR1 SGHDN, CDR2 FVKESK. The CDR3 contains 15 residues.

The V and J genes are TRBV15 and TRBJ1-4; D remains ambiguous. Trimming stripped 3 bases from V and 0 bases from J, with 5 bases between. CDR3 size: 14 residues. Germline assignment: CDR1 LNHNV and CDR2 YYDKDF (reference sequence). The CDR3 reads CATSRASTNEKLFF. In DNA form, the CDR3 reads TGTGCCACCAGCAGGGCCTCAACTAATGAAAAACTGTTTTTT.

This sequence joins TRBV5-1 and TRBJ1-3; D is possibly TRBD1 (5 bases). The germline V and J ends were trimmed by 2 bases and 0 bases, with 12 bases remaining between them. CDR3 length: 16 residues. Germline assignment: CDR1 SGHRS and CDR2 YFSETQ. The CDR3 DNA reads as TGCGCCAGCAGCTTAGAGGGGATGAGCTCTGGAAACACCATATATTTT. It specifies CASSLEGMSSGNTIYF.

The sample holds a few counts of this clone. V gene TRBV5-1 combines with J gene TRBJ2-1; D might be TRBD2 (5 bases). The germline V gene has CDR1 SGHRS and CDR2 YFSETQ. The CDR3 totals 14 residues. V lost 0 bases to trimming and J lost 9 bases, with 13 bases between them. The CDR3 loop is CASSLVDGEREQFF. DNA for the CDR3: TGCGCCAGCAGCTTGGTCGATGGGGAGCGTGAGCAGTTCTTC.

V usage is TRBV7-2 and J usage is TRBJ1-4, with D perhaps matching TRBD1 (5 bases). V dropped 0 bases and J dropped 5 bases, with 10 bases sitting between them. There are 15 residues in the CDR3. Germline V gives CDR1 SGHTA, CDR2 FQGNSA. The CDR3 nucleotides read TGTGCCAGCAGCTTAGCAGGGACGGTAAATGAAAAACTGTTTTTT. Encoded protein: CASSLAGTVNEKLFF.

In its sample, this clone was seen a few times. The genes are TRBV11-2 and TRBJ2-3; 9 positions match TRBD2. This CDR3 has 16 amino acids. The germline CDR1 and CDR2 sequences are SGHAT and FQNNGV. With 5 bases clipped from V and 0 bases from J, the junction kept 6 bases outside the gene matches. In nucleotides, the CDR3 is TGTGCCAGCAGCCCCAATAGCGGGAGAAGCACAGATACGCAGTATTTT. This gives the protein CASSPNSGRSTDTQYF. Filled out from reference TRBV11-2 and TRBJ2-3, the complete variable domain reads EAGVAQSPRYKIIEKRQSVAFWCNPISGHATLYWYQQILGQGPKLLIQFQNNGVVDDSQLPKDRFSAERLKGVDSTLKIQPAKLEDSAVYLCASSPNSGRSTDTQYFGPGTRLTVL.

This clone was recorded only once. The rearrangement links TRBV7-2 to TRBJ2-2; TRBD1 agrees at 10 bases. The CDR3 is 14 residues long. In germline, CDR1 is SGHTA, CDR2 FQGNSA. V was clipped by 5 bases and J by 7 bases; unmatched bases: 4. CDR3 nucleotides: TGTGCCAGCAGCGGGCGGACAGGGGGCGGGGAGCTGTTTTTT. Translated, it gives CASSGRTGGGELFF.

The chain links TRBV25-1 to TRBJ2-3; 10 positions agree with TRBD2. Germline CDR1 is MGHDK and CDR2 is SYGVNS. V shed 2 bases and J 6 bases; nucleotides not matched to a gene: 11. The CDR3 totals 17 residues. CDR3 DNA sequence: TGTGCCAGCAGTGAAGGGGCCTGGGGAGCGGGGGGGGATACGCAGTATTTT. It yields the protein CASSEGAWGAGGDTQYF.

This clone rates as medium-sized. The chain uses TRBV3-1 (or the pseudogene TRBV3-2) and TRBJ2-7; 15 bases map to TRBD2. This CDR3 comprises 19 residues. The junction had 12 bases not matched to a gene; V was cut back by 4 bases and J by 2 bases. The germline CDR1 and CDR2 sequences are LGHDT and YNNKEL (reference sequence). As DNA, the CDR3 is TGTGCCAGCAGCCGCAAGTCCCCGGGACTAGCGGGGGGTGCCTACGAGCAGTACTTC. It is translated as CASSRKSPGLAGGAYEQYF.

This clone occurred once. The chain is built from TRBV3-1 (or the pseudogene TRBV3-2) and TRBJ1-1; D is possibly TRBD1 (5 bases). Germline loops: CDR1 LGHDT, CDR2 YNNKEL (reference sequence). CDR3 length equals 15 residues. V shed 0 bases and J shed 3 bases, with 11 bases lying between them. The CDR3 nucleotides are TGTGCCAGCAGCCAAGATCAGGGAAGGTACACTGAAGCTTTCTTT. This codes for CASSQDQGRYTEAFF.

This clone was seen a handful of times. The chain has TRBV5-1 and TRBJ1-1; weak D call: TRBD1 (5 bases). This CDR3 contains 14 residues. Germline CDR1 reads SGHRS; CDR2 reads YFSETQ. V lost 5 bases, J lost 0 bases, and 11 bases lay in between. The CDR3 region is CASRVSGMNTEAFF. CDR3 coding DNA: TGCGCCAGCAGAGTTTCAGGGATGAACACTGAAGCTTTCTTT.

This sequence joins TRBV7-9 and TRBJ1-5; D ambiguous. V was cut by 5 bases and J by 1 base, with 9 bases left in between. The CDR3 has 14 amino acids. CDR1 and CDR2 (germline): SEHNR, FQNEAQ (reference sequence). Here the CDR3 DNA reads TGTGCCAGCAGCGAGGTGGCAAGCAATCAGCCCCAGCATTTT. Translation: CASSEVASNQPQHF.

The rearrangement links TRBV7-6 to TRBJ2-7; D is perhaps TRBD1 or TRBD2 (5 bases each). With 2 bases removed from V and 1 base from J, the gap between germline ends came to 9 bases. The CDR3 is 14 amino acids. In germline, CDR1 is SGHVS, CDR2 FNYEAQ. The CDR3 here is CASSLSEGSYEQYF. The CDR3 nucleotides are TGTGCCAGCAGCTTAAGTGAGGGGTCCTACGAGCAGTACTTC.

This clone was observed a few times. The CDR3 DNA sequence: TGCAGCGTTCTGGACGACAGGCCGGAAAACACTGAAGCTTTCTTT. Translated: CSVLDDRPENTEAFF. The chain couples TRBV29-1 to TRBJ1-1, with D perhaps matching TRBD1 (6 bases). Per the germline V gene, CDR1 is SQVTM and CDR2 is ANQGSEA. The CDR3 spans 15 residues. The ends were cut back, 5 bases at V and 2 bases at J, with 18 bases in the middle.

V and J are TRBV7-9 and TRBJ1-2; 8 bases line up with TRBD1. Unmatched junction bases numbered 6, after V lost 3 bases and J lost 3 bases. This CDR3 spans 15 amino acids. Germline loops: CDR1 SEHNR, CDR2 FQNEAQ (reference sequence). The CDR3 nucleotides read TGTGCCAGCAGCTTGCAGGGGGCCAAGCACTATGGCTACACCTTC. Translated, it gives CASSLQGAKHYGYTF.

The rearrangement uses TRBV29-1 and TRBJ2-1; 10 positions agree with TRBD2. The V gene's germline CDR1 is SQVTM and CDR2 ANQGSEA. This CDR3 spans 13 amino acids. The CDR3 is CSSTGLAGAPLFF. The CDR3, as DNA: TGCAGTTCCACGGGGCTAGCGGGGGCCCCTTTGTTCTTC.

V is TRBV5-6 and J is TRBJ2-3, with D perhaps assigned TRBD1 or TRBD2 (5 bases each). Germline V CDR1 and CDR2: SGHDT, YYEEEE. This CDR3 region has 18 residues. V shed 4 bases and J shed 4 bases, with 25 bases lying between them. DNA of the CDR3: TGTGCCAGCAGCGGGGGAAAGTTAACATATTACTACGCAGATACGCAGTATTTT. It translates to CASSGGKLTYYYADTQYF.

The rearrangement links TRBV11-2 to TRBJ2-3, with 7 bases that match TRBD1. The CDR3 has 16 residues. Per germline, CDR1 SGHAT and CDR2 FQNNGV. V shed 1 base, J shed 3 bases, and the junction held 7 bases outside the gene matches. The CDR3 sequence is CASSLGPSTGTDTQYF. The CDR3 DNA follows: TGTGCCAGCAGCTTAGGACCGTCGACAGGGACAGATACGCAGTATTTT.

The chain has TRBV2 and TRBJ2-7; D remains ambiguous. Germline V gene sequence: CDR1 SNHLY, CDR2 FYNNEI. The V gene lost 1 base and the J gene lost 1 base, with 11 bases spanning the gap. This CDR3 is 15 amino acids long. This CDR3 is CASSEVDLNSYEQYF. DNA of the CDR3: TGTGCCAGCAGTGAAGTTGACTTAAATTCCTACGAGCAGTACTTC.

The chain combines TRBV3-1 (or the pseudogene TRBV3-2) with TRBJ2-2; 11 nucleotides align to TRBD2. The CDR3 length is 16 residues. Germline lookup yields CDR1 LGHDT and CDR2 YNNKEL (reference sequence). The J segment lost 5 bases and the V segment lost 1 base, leaving 3 bases of the junction unmatched. The CDR3 sequence is CASSQARLAGTGELFF. The CDR3 nucleotides read TGTGCCAGCAGCCAAGCAAGACTAGCGGGAACCGGGGAGCTGTTTTTT.

V and J are TRBV25-1 and TRBJ2-5; 7 bases are shared with TRBD2. The V gene end was trimmed by 4 bases and the J gene end by 5 bases; junction bases not matched to a gene: 10. The V gene's germline CDR1 is MGHDK and CDR2 SYGVNS. The CDR3 loop spans 15 amino acids. CDR3 coding DNA: TGTGCCAGCAGTGCGGGGACTACTTTTTGGGAGACCCAGTACTTC. Protein: CASSAGTTFWETQYF.

The genes are TRBV10-1 and TRBJ2-2, with TRBD2 matching 9 bases. CDR3 length: 17 amino acids. The germline V gene encodes CDR1 WNHNN and CDR2 SYGVQD (reference sequence). The J segment lost 6 bases and the V segment lost 0 bases, leaving 8 bases of the junction unmatched. CDR3 protein: CASSESGLAGFPGELFF. Here the CDR3 DNA reads TGCGCCAGCAGTGAGTCGGGGCTAGCGGGATTCCCCGGGGAGCTGTTTTTT.

The CDR3 is CASSLLNTEAFF. The CDR3 DNA reads as TGTGCCAGCAGTCTATTGAACACTGAAGCTTTCTTT. The V and J genes are TRBV6-5 and TRBJ1-1, with D uncertain. The length of the CDR3 is 12 residues. The germline CDR1 and CDR2 sequences are MNHEY and SVGAGI. The V gene lost 5 bases and the J gene lost 0 bases, with 4 bases spanning the gap.

This chain joins TRBV27 and TRBJ1-2, with 7 bases that match TRBD1. This CDR3 comprises 16 residues. Germline V gene lookup returns CDR1 MNHEY and CDR2 SMNVEV (reference sequence). V shed 5 bases and J 10 bases; nucleotides not matched to a gene: 19. Here the CDR3 reads CASSPPGGWDRGYYTF. The DNA of the CDR3 is TGTGCCAGCAGTCCGCCAGGGGGATGGGATAGAGGATACTACACCTTC.